The 25 T cell receptor beta chains below were found in one sample sequenced in a study of identical twins. MiXCR was run by TCRdb on the 5' RACE reads, yielding one entry per CDR3 protein. The sample consists of around 1.7 million distinct CDR3 sequences, about 31% of them appearing once. Specimen: cord blood. These receptors were obtained from a newborn girl in good health.

This clonotype was seen only a few times. The chain couples TRBV20-1 to TRBJ2-3; weak D call: TRBD1 (5 bases). The CDR3 totals 15 residues. Trimming took off 4 bases at V and 4 bases at J, with 18 bases between the two ends. Germline CDR1 reads DFQATT; CDR2 reads SNEGSKA (reference sequence). Written as DNA, the CDR3 is TGCAGTGCTATCGGGCCAGGGATAACCCCAGATACGCAGTATTTT. Protein product: CSAIGPGITPDTQYF.

The chain is built from TRBV2 and TRBJ1-2; perhaps TRBD1 as D (5 bases). The CDR3 is 16 amino acids. Trimming left V 5 bases short and J 0 bases short, with 16 bases between. Germline values: CDR1 SNHLY, CDR2 FYNNEI. CDR3 region: CASSRGRQGSNYGYTF. In DNA, the CDR3 is TGTGCCAGCAGTCGGGGCAGGCAGGGTTCTAACTATGGCTACACCTTC.

This clonotype was recorded at least ten times. The chain's CDR3 is CASSLGSSTEAFF. The CDR3 region has the DNA TGCGCCAGCAGCTTGGGGTCGTCCACTGAAGCTTTCTTT. The chain links TRBV5-1 to TRBJ1-1, with D hard to call. The CDR3 runs 13 residues. Looked up from germline, CDR1 is SGHRS and CDR2 is YFSETQ. The V end lost 0 bases, the J end lost 4 bases, and 7 bases lay between the germline ends. Full variable domain (rest looked up from reference TRBV5-1 and TRBJ1-1): KAGVTQTPRYLIKTRGQQVTLSCSPISGHRSVSWYQQTPGQGLQFLFEYFSETQRNKGNFPGRFSGRQFSNSRSEMNVSTLELGDSALYLCASSLGSSTEAFFGQGTRLTVV.

V is TRBV28 and J is TRBJ2-1; no firm D call. Trimming stripped 4 bases from V and 4 bases from J, with 14 bases between. The V gene's germline CDR1 is MDHEN and CDR2 SYDVKM. CDR3 length: 15 amino acids. CDR3 sequence reads: CASSSLGSPYNEQFF. In nucleotides, the CDR3 is TGTGCCAGCAGTTCCTTGGGATCGCCGTACAATGAGCAGTTCTTC.

This clonotype appeared a few times. The gene calls are TRBV3-1 and TRBJ1-2; D not resolved. Germline V lookup: CDR1 LGHDT, CDR2 YNNKEL (reference sequence). V lost 0 bases and J lost 4, with 9 bases in between. The length of the CDR3 is 14 residues. The CDR3 bases are TGTGCCAGCAGCCAAGATCAGGTCCTCTATGGCTACACCTTC. Amino acids: CASSQDQVLYGYTF.

V is TRBV4-1 and J is TRBJ2-7; a weak D match, TRBD1 (6 bases). The CDR3 spans 13 residues. Between the trimmed V and J ends, which lost 0 bases and 7 bases, there was a span of 10 bases. The V gene's germline CDR1 is MGHRA and CDR2 YSYEKL. This chain's CDR3 is CASSQDQGNEQYF. The CDR3 DNA reads as TGCGCCAGCAGCCAAGATCAGGGGAATGAGCAGTACTTC.

This clonotype appeared a few times. The chain recombines TRBV12-3 or TRBV12-4 with TRBJ1-6; 7 nucleotides align to TRBD1. After removal of 0 bases from V and 1 base from J, the junction contained 3 bases not matched to a gene. The CDR3 spans 17 residues. The CDR3 spells CASSLAGRGSYNSPLHF. As DNA, the CDR3 is TGTGCCAGCAGTTTAGCAGGCAGGGGGTCCTATAATTCACCCCTCCACTTT.

The genes are TRBV20-1 and TRBJ2-5; a possible D gene is TRBD2 (5 bases). V was shortened by 6 bases and J by 11 bases, with 31 bases between the two germline ends. The CDR3 has 16 amino acids. Germline V lookup: CDR1 DFQATT, CDR2 SNEGSKA (reference sequence). CDR3 in DNA: TGCAGTGCCACAAGTAAAAGCGGATTAACCTACAATGAGCAGTACTTC. This sequence encodes CSATSKSGLTYNEQYF.

V is TRBV5-5 and J is TRBJ2-1; 11 bases match TRBD1. CDR1 is SGHKS, CDR2 YYEKEE, per germline (reference sequence). Trimming removed 2 bases from V and 7 bases from J; junction bases left unmatched: 8. There are 16 residues in the CDR3. The CDR3 region is CASSLPGQGVRNEQFF. The CDR3 DNA is TGTGCCAGCAGCTTACCGGGACAGGGGGTAAGGAATGAGCAGTTCTTC.

This clonotype was observed a handful of times. The chain links TRBV6-4 to TRBJ2-3; D is uncertain. The CDR3 length is 14 residues. Germline CDR1 is MRHNA and CDR2 is SNTAGT. The V and J ends lost 5 bases and 2 bases respectively, with 11 bases between them. The CDR3 region has the DNA TGTGCCAGCAGTAGGTACCTCCTCACAGATACGCAGTATTTT. It specifies CASSRYLLTDTQYF.

A few counts support this clonotype. This rearrangement joins TRBV5-6 to TRBJ2-7; D gene unclear. CDR3 size: 12 residues. Germline-derived CDR1 and CDR2 are SGHDT and YYEEEE. With 5 bases removed from V and 7 bases from J, the gap between germline ends came to 13 bases. The DNA for the CDR3 is TGTGCCAGCAGGCCAACAGCGTGTGAGCAGTACTTC. Translating it yields CASRPTACEQYF. Variable domain in full (rest from reference TRBV5-6 and TRBJ2-7): DAGVTQSPTHLIKTRGQQVTLRCSPKSGHDTVSWYQQALGQGPQFIFQYYEEEERQRGNFPDRFSGHQFPNYSSELNVNALLLGDSALYLCASRPTACEQYFGPGTRLTVT.

V is TRBV6-5 and J is TRBJ2-7, with TRBD1 matching 8 bases. Germline V lookup: CDR1 MNHEY, CDR2 SVGAGI. V dropped 8 bases and J dropped 3; count of bases not matched to a gene: 9. CDR3 length: 14 residues. CDR3 coding DNA: TGTGCCAGCCAAAGGGGGACAGGCCTCTACGAGCAGTACTTC. It specifies CASQRGTGLYEQYF.

This clonotype was seen more than once but under ten times. V usage is TRBV4-1 and J usage is TRBJ2-1, with D unclear. The germline V gene has CDR1 MGHRA and CDR2 YSYEKL. The CDR3 loop spans 15 amino acids. V lost 0 bases, J lost 0 bases, and 6 bases lay in between. The CDR3 coding sequence is TGCGCCAGCAGCCAAGAAGCGAGCTCCTACAATGAGCAGTTCTTC. Protein product: CASSQEASSYNEQFF.

This clonotype was observed a few times. The chain couples TRBV14 to TRBJ2-1, with TRBD2 matching over 7 bases. The CDR3 runs 15 residues. V was pared by 5 bases and J by 4 bases, with 8 bases of the junction left unmatched. Germline lookup yields CDR1 SGHDN and CDR2 FVKESK. In DNA, the CDR3 is TGTGCCAGCAGCTCGCGGGGGACGGTATACAATGAGCAGTTCTTC. Translating it yields CASSSRGTVYNEQFF.

This rearrangement joins TRBV10-3 to TRBJ1-4; TRBD1 is a possible D gene (5 bases). Trimming removed 6 bases from V and 3 bases from J, with 20 bases in between. Germline V gene sequence: CDR1 ENHRY, CDR2 SYGVKD. This CDR3 has 17 residues. The CDR3 reads CAISQSGKGTANEKLFF. CDR3 DNA sequence: TGTGCCATCAGCCAGTCCGGTAAGGGGACTGCTAATGAAAAACTGTTTTTT.

V is TRBV6-5 and J is TRBJ2-1; 13 bases are shared with TRBD2. This CDR3 spans 15 amino acids. Trimming at V came to 6 bases and at J to 6 bases, leaving 5 bases not matched to a gene. Germline lookup yields CDR1 MNHEY and CDR2 SVGAGI. The chain's CDR3 is CASSGGLAGRNEQFF. Written as DNA, the CDR3 is TGTGCCAGCAGCGGGGGACTAGCGGGACGCAATGAGCAGTTCTTC.

This clonotype has just a few counts. This rearrangement joins TRBV29-1 to TRBJ1-2; a possible D gene is TRBD1 (6 bases). Germline V gives CDR1 SQVTM, CDR2 ANQGSEA. Deletions cut 3 bases from V and 3 bases from J, with 8 bases between. The CDR3 is 12 residues long. CDR3 DNA sequence: TGCAGCGTTGATACAGGGTACTATGGCTACACCTTC. Translated, it gives CSVDTGYYGYTF.

This chain links TRBV10-3 with TRBJ2-7; a weak D match, TRBD1 (5 bases). This CDR3 region has 13 residues. V was cut by 6 bases and J by 1 base, with 10 bases left in between. Looked up from germline, CDR1 is ENHRY and CDR2 is SYGVKD. The CDR3 protein is CAIRGPTSYEQYF. The CDR3 DNA is TGTGCCATCAGGGGGCCTACGTCCTACGAGCAGTACTTC.

The chain carries TRBV4-1 and TRBJ1-2; D possibly corresponds to TRBD1 (6 bases). Germline V gives CDR1 MGHRA, CDR2 YSYEKL. This CDR3 has 20 amino acids. Trimming took 0 bases from V and 6 from J, leaving 29 bases between them. The CDR3 coding sequence is TGCGCCAGCAGCCAAGATCGAGAATTCCCCCTCTTATCGGACAGCGATGGCTACACCTTC. This gives the protein CASSQDREFPLLSDSDGYTF.

This clonotype came up a few times. The gene calls are TRBV10-3 and TRBJ2-1, with TRBD1 matching over 10 bases. The CDR3 extends over 17 amino acids. Germline-derived CDR1 and CDR2 are ENHRY and SYGVKD. V shed 0 bases, J shed 7 bases, and the junction held 9 bases outside the gene matches. The CDR3 sequence is CAISESNDRGLGNEQFF. The CDR3 nucleotides are TGTGCCATCAGTGAGTCGAATGACAGGGGGCTGGGGAATGAGCAGTTCTTC.

This clonotype was seen only a few times. The chain carries TRBV2 and TRBJ2-5; tentatively, D is TRBD1 (5 bases). CDR3 length: 13 residues. Germline V CDR1 and CDR2: SNHLY, FYNNEI. The V and J ends lost 6 bases and 4 bases respectively, with 12 bases between them. This CDR3 is CASSTDIRETQYF. CDR3 in DNA: TGTGCCAGCAGCACGGACATCCGAGAGACCCAGTACTTC.

This chain connects TRBV20-1 to TRBJ2-4, with 10 bases matching TRBD1. Matching the DNA end better, TRBJ2-7 makes the J call doubtful. Germline assignment: CDR1 DFQATT and CDR2 SNEGSKA (reference sequence). The CDR3 is 14 residues long. The CDR3 protein is CSARRTGGIDEQYF. The CDR3 bases are TGCAGTGCTAGGAGGACAGGGGGTATCGACGAGCAGTACTTC.

In its sample, this clonotype was seen many times. The V gene is TRBV27, the J gene TRBJ1-2, with D possibly being TRBD1 (5 bases). In germline, CDR1 is MNHEY, CDR2 SMNVEV (reference sequence). Trimming pared 6 bases from V and 3 bases from J, leaving 11 bases between. The CDR3 runs 13 residues. The CDR3 DNA reads as TGTGCCAGCAGCCGCGGGACTGACTATGGCTACACCTTC. This translates into CASSRGTDYGYTF.

This rearrangement joins TRBV25-1 to TRBJ2-5; TRBD1 is a possible D gene (5 bases). Germline CDR1 and CDR2: MGHDK and SYGVNS. Between the trimmed V and J ends, which lost 0 bases and 4 bases, there was a span of 9 bases. This CDR3 has 14 amino acids. CDR3 sequence: CASSEYRVGETQYF. Here the CDR3 DNA reads TGTGCCAGCAGTGAATACAGGGTCGGAGAGACCCAGTACTTC.

This clonotype was seen only a few times. The rearrangement joins TRBV4-2 to TRBJ1-2; 12 bases match TRBD1. This CDR3 is 16 amino acids long. Unmatched junction bases numbered 6, after V lost 0 bases and J lost 7 bases. From germline, CDR1 is LGHNA and CDR2 YNFKEQ. The CDR3 protein is CASSQDGDRGQGGYTF. Here the CDR3 DNA reads TGTGCCAGCAGCCAAGACGGGGACAGGGGGCAAGGTGGCTACACCTTC.